Each of the 29 T cell receptor beta chains below was sequenced from the same sample in a study of cytomegalovirus exposure and HLA in healthy donors. Method: immunoSEQ multiplex PCR; TCRdb's copy keeps in-frame clones and lacks some. This table holds about 60,000 clones, 90% to 97% found once. Sequencing input: PBMCs. These receptors all stem from a young man in good health and CMV-seronegative.

The chain employs TRBV27 and TRBJ1-5; 9 bases match TRBD1. Germline V gives CDR1 MNHEY, CDR2 SMNVEV (reference sequence). The trim removed 10 bases at V and 5 bases at J, leaving 3 bases unmatched. This CDR3 spans 12 amino acids. DNA for the CDR3: TGTGCCACCCGGACAGGGGATCAGCCCCAGCATTTT. Translation: CATRTGDQPQHF.

This chain uses TRBV27 with TRBJ1-2; TRBD1 might be the D (5 bases). V gave up 6 bases and J gave up 7 bases, with 15 bases separating them. The CDR3 runs to 13 residues. Germline V lookup: CDR1 MNHEY, CDR2 SMNVEV (reference sequence). DNA for the CDR3: TGTGCCAGCAGCCGGGGGATGACTGCTGGCTACACCTTC. It specifies CASSRGMTAGYTF.

The CDR3 sequence: CASSNQQGGGGYTF. CDR3 nucleotides: TGTGCCAGCAGCAATCAACAGGGGGGAGGTGGCTACACCTTC. The chain combines TRBV25-1 with TRBJ1-2, with 8 bases fitting TRBD1. Losses at the gene ends were 6 bases for V and 7 bases for J; bases not matched to a gene: 10. The CDR3 is 14 residues long. CDR1 is MGHDK and CDR2 is SYGVNS in the germline V gene.

This rearrangement joins TRBV10-3 to TRBJ2-2, with 8 bases that match TRBD2. With V trimmed by 5 bases and J by 1 base, 3 bases remained unmatched. Germline assignment: CDR1 ENHRY and CDR2 SYGVKD. The CDR3 runs 15 residues. This chain's CDR3 is CAISHTSGNTGELFF. The CDR3 region has the DNA TGTGCCATCAGTCATACTAGCGGGAACACCGGGGAGCTGTTTTTT.

The chain links TRBV21-1 to TRBJ2-7; the DNA was not used to check the table's D call, TRBD1. TRBV21-1 is recorded as a pseudogene. The CDR3 has 14 amino acids. CDR3 in amino acids: CASSKSRSPYEQYF. CDR3 in DNA: TGTGCCAGCAGCAAATCCAGGTCCCCCTACGAGCAGTACTTC.

The chain employs TRBV7-2 and TRBJ2-2; perhaps TRBD1 as D (6 bases). V lost 5 bases and J 0 bases, leaving 10 bases between the germline ends. Germline V gives CDR1 SGHTA, CDR2 FQGNSA. The CDR3 runs to 15 residues. The CDR3 loop reads CASSPDSTNTGELFF. DNA of the CDR3: TGTGCCAGCAGCCCGGACAGCACGAACACCGGGGAGCTGTTTTTT. Together with reference TRBV7-2 and TRBJ2-2, the CDR3 gives the full variable domain: GAGVSQSPSNKVTEKGKDVELRCDPISGHTALYWYRQSLGQGLEFLIYFQGNSAPDKSGLPSDRFSAERTGGSVSTLTIQRTQQEDSAVYLCASSPDSTNTGELFFGEGSRLTVL.

This chain joins TRBV7-9 and TRBJ1-4; D may be TRBD1 (5 bases). Germline V gene lookup returns CDR1 SEHNR and CDR2 FQNEAQ (reference sequence). Trimming took 5 bases from V and 9 from J, leaving 19 bases between them. The CDR3 has 15 residues. CDR3 sequence (DNA): TGTGCCAGCAGCCCCCACCAGGGTCGGTTGAAAAAACTGTTTTTT. Protein product: CASSPHQGRLKKLFF.

CDR3 nucleotide sequence: TGCAGCGTTATCCGGAGATTCACCTACGAGCAGTACTTC. This translates into CSVIRRFTYEQYF. This chain joins TRBV29-1 and TRBJ2-7, with unresolved D. Per germline, CDR1 SQVTM and CDR2 ANQGSEA. The ends were cut back, 5 bases at V and 2 bases at J, with 13 bases in the middle. The CDR3 consists of 13 residues.

This clone was observed once. This chain uses TRBV4-1 with TRBJ2-7; no reliable D call. This CDR3 spans 15 amino acids. Germline V CDR1 and CDR2: MGHRA, YSYEKL. V lost 4 bases and J 2 bases, leaving 15 bases between the germline ends. CDR3 in DNA: TGCGCCAGCAGCCCTTCGATGCCCACGGCCTACGAGCAGTACTTC. Its protein product is CASSPSMPTAYEQYF.

The CDR3 nucleotides read TGTGCCAGCAGCTTAGTACTAGCGGGAGGGCCGATAGATACGCAGTATTTT. It yields the protein CASSLVLAGGPIDTQYF. J is TRBJ2-3 and V is TRBV11-3; 13 nucleotides align to TRBD2. Trimming removed 1 base from V and 5 bases from J; junction bases left unmatched: 6. CDR1 and CDR2 (germline): SGHNT, YENEEA. The CDR3 loop spans 17 amino acids.

The gene calls are TRBV28 and TRBJ1-2; TRBD1 matches 10 bases. Trimming cost V 5 bases and J 3 bases; bases outside gene matches: 6. CDR3 length equals 15 residues. Germline V gives CDR1 MDHEN, CDR2 SYDVKM. The CDR3 protein is CASSQDRGIYYGYTF. In DNA, the CDR3 is TGTGCCAGCAGTCAGGACAGGGGGATTTACTATGGCTACACCTTC.

The chain carries TRBV7-2 and TRBJ2-1; D is undetermined. Germline V gene sequence: CDR1 SGHTA, CDR2 FQGNSA. The V and J ends lost 2 bases and 3 bases respectively, with 5 bases between them. This CDR3 contains 13 residues. Here the CDR3 reads CASSLSDYNEQFF. CDR3 nucleotide sequence: TGTGCCAGCAGCTTATCAGACTACAATGAGCAGTTCTTC.

The chain carries TRBV18 and TRBJ2-3, with a tentative D call TRBD1 (5 bases). CDR1 is KGHSH, CDR2 LQKENI, per germline. Trimming took off 3 bases at V and 3 bases at J, with 13 bases between the two ends. The CDR3 runs 15 residues. The DNA of the CDR3 is TGTGCCAGCTCACCCCAGGGCTTGAGGACAGATACGCAGTATTTT. It specifies CASSPQGLRTDTQYF.

The chain recombines TRBV4-2 with TRBJ1-5, with TRBD1 identical over 7 bases. Trimming cost V 6 bases and J 1 base; bases outside gene matches: 9. This CDR3 comprises 16 residues. In germline, CDR1 is LGHNA, CDR2 YNFKEQ. CDR3 in DNA: TGTGCCAGCAGGGACACAGGGGCGACGAGCAATCAGCCCCAGCATTTT. Translation gives CASRDTGATSNQPQHF.

This clone was picked up one time. The V and J genes are TRBV19 and TRBJ1-5, with D perhaps matching TRBD1 (5 bases). Trimming took 7 bases from V and 0 from J, leaving 13 bases between them. Germline V lookup: CDR1 LNHDA, CDR2 SQIVND (reference sequence). The CDR3 spans 15 residues. The CDR3 DNA reads TGTGCCAGTAAGCAGGGCTCGATTAGCAATCAGCCCCAGCATTTT. Protein sequence: CASKQGSISNQPQHF.

The gene calls are TRBV28 and TRBJ2-1; no clear D. This CDR3 region has 16 residues. V dropped 7 bases and J dropped 3 bases, with 19 bases sitting between them. Germline-derived CDR1 and CDR2 are MDHEN and SYDVKM. In DNA, the CDR3 is TGTGCCAGCAATAGTCATAGGTTAGCCCGCTACAATGAGCAGTTCTTC. Protein product: CASNSHRLARYNEQFF. The full variable domain, rest sourced from reference TRBV28 and TRBJ2-1, is DVKVTQSSRYLVKRTGEKVFLECVQDMDHENMFWYRQDPGLGLRLIYFSYDVKMKEKGDIPEGYSVSREKKERFSLILESASTNQTSMYLCASNSHRLARYNEQFFGPGTRLTVL.

The chain has TRBV7-9 and TRBJ1-4; D gene unclear. V lost 5 bases, J lost 8 bases, and 9 bases lay in between. The CDR3 consists of 12 residues. The germline V gene encodes CDR1 SEHNR and CDR2 FQNEAQ (reference sequence). The CDR3 DNA follows: TGTGCCAGCAGCGCACGAGGAGAAAAACTGTTTTTT. Its protein product is CASSARGEKLFF.

This clone was counted a single time. This chain uses TRBV27 with TRBJ2-5; 10 bases line up with TRBD2. From germline, CDR1 is MNHEY and CDR2 SMNVEV (reference sequence). Losses at the gene ends were 8 bases for V and 5 bases for J; bases not matched to a gene: 8. The CDR3 contains 14 residues. CDR3 sequence: CASRLAGASETQYF. DNA of the CDR3: TGTGCCAGCCGTCTAGCGGGAGCGTCGGAGACCCAGTACTTC.

The chain recombines TRBV27 with TRBJ1-4; tentatively, D is TRBD1 (5 bases). CDR3 size: 18 residues. CDR1 MNHEY and CDR2 SMNVEV come from the germline V gene (reference sequence). The V and J ends lost 2 bases and 7 bases respectively, with 23 bases between them. CDR3 amino acids: CASSLTYPIYGGGEKLFF. CDR3 sequence (DNA): TGTGCCAGCAGTTTAACATACCCCATATACGGGGGTGGTGAAAAACTGTTTTTT.

This clone was recorded once. V usage is TRBV7-9 and J usage is TRBJ2-5, with D maybe TRBD1 (6 bases). The CDR3 is made up of 14 amino acids. The V end lost 0 bases, the J end lost 5 bases, and 10 bases lay between the germline ends. Per germline, CDR1 SEHNR and CDR2 FQNEAQ (reference sequence). The CDR3 region is CASSLAVTGETQYF. CDR3 bases: TGTGCCAGCAGCTTAGCGGTTACAGGGGAGACCCAGTACTTC. The full variable domain, its missing parts supplied by reference TRBV7-9 and TRBJ2-5, is DTGVSQNPRHKITKRGQNVTFRCDPISEHNRLYWYRQTLGQGPEFLTYFQNEAQLEKSRLLSDRFSAERPKGSFSTLEIQRTEQGDSAMYLCASSLAVTGETQYFGPGTRLLVL.

V and J are TRBV2 and TRBJ2-3; 10 bases agree with TRBD2. Per the germline V gene, CDR1 is SNHLY and CDR2 is FYNNEI. The CDR3 is 14 residues long. J gave up 5 bases and V 4 bases, and 3 bases lay outside the gene matches. The CDR3 spells CASSGLAGEDTQYF. CDR3 bases: TGTGCCAGCAGTGGGCTAGCGGGAGAAGATACGCAGTATTTT.

The chain is built from TRBV4-2 and TRBJ2-7; 7 bases line up with TRBD2. Germline V gene data show CDR1 as LGHNA and CDR2 as YNFKEQ. Trimming at V came to 4 bases and at J to 2 bases, leaving 8 bases not matched to a gene. The CDR3 has 15 amino acids. Written as DNA, the CDR3 is TGTGCCAGCAGCCCAAGGTCTAGCGGAACCTACGAGCAGTACTTC. Translating gives CASSPRSSGTYEQYF.

The chain's CDR3 is CASSPRDRTQETQYF. In DNA form, the CDR3 reads TGTGCCAGCTCACCCAGGGACAGAACCCAAGAGACCCAGTACTTC. V usage is TRBV18 and J usage is TRBJ2-5, with 7 bases matching TRBD1. CDR1 is KGHSH and CDR2 is LQKENI in the germline V gene. V was clipped by 3 bases and J by 1 base; unmatched bases: 5. The CDR3 extends over 15 amino acids.

The chain is built from TRBV5-1 and TRBJ2-1, with TRBD1 matching over 9 bases. Trimming cost V 5 bases and J 5 bases; bases outside gene matches: 8. In germline, CDR1 is SGHRS, CDR2 YFSETQ. The CDR3 is made up of 15 amino acids. Here the CDR3 DNA reads TGCGCCAGCAGTTCAACCGGGACAGGGCACAATGAGCAGTTCTTC. Amino acid sequence: CASSSTGTGHNEQFF.

J is TRBJ2-7 and V is TRBV5-1; 11 bases map to TRBD2. The V and J ends lost 4 bases and 2 bases, in that order; junction bases with no gene match: 2. The CDR3 has 14 residues. The V gene's germline CDR1 is SGHRS and CDR2 YFSETQ. CDR3 coding DNA: TGCGCCAGCAGCGCTAGCGGGGGGACCTACGAGCAGTACTTC. It specifies CASSASGGTYEQYF.

Concerning this clone: The junction and the germline gene differ at one end; a read error may be behind it. The rearrangement uses TRBV28 and TRBJ2-3; no firm D call. The CDR3 extends over 11 amino acids. CDR1 MDHEN and CDR2 SYDVKM come from the germline V gene. CDR3 DNA: TGTGCCAGCAGGTTATCGGATACGCAGTATTTT. Its protein product is CASRLSDTQYF.

This clone was detected once. The chain has TRBV5-6 and TRBJ2-5, with unresolved D. V was clipped by 2 bases and J by 5 bases, with 4 bases between them. The CDR3 totals 11 residues. Germline V gene data show CDR1 as SGHDT and CDR2 as YYEEEE. This chain's CDR3 is CASSFGETQYF. The CDR3 nucleotides are TGTGCCAGCAGCTTCGGGGAGACCCAGTACTTC.

The chain couples TRBV11-2 to TRBJ2-5; 12 nucleotides match TRBD1. Germline assignment: CDR1 SGHAT and CDR2 FQNNGV. CDR3 length equals 15 residues. Trimming took 5 bases from V and 5 from J; bases not matched to a gene: 6. The CDR3 DNA sequence: TGTGCCAGCAGCCCGGGACAGGGGGCAATGGAGACCCAGTACTTC. Translation gives CASSPGQGAMETQYF. The full variable domain, in which reference TRBV11-2 and TRBJ2-5 provide the parts outside the CDR3, is EAGVAQSPRYKIIEKRQSVAFWCNPISGHATLYWYQQILGQGPKLLIQFQNNGVVDDSQLPKDRFSAERLKGVDSTLKIQPAKLEDSAVYLCASSPGQGAMETQYFGPGTRLLVL.

The gene calls are TRBV29-1 and TRBJ1-1; possibly TRBD1 for D (5 bases). CDR1 is SQVTM, CDR2 ANQGSEA, per germline. The CDR3 is 15 amino acids. Trimming stripped 0 bases from V and 1 base from J, with 12 bases between. CDR3 sequence reads: CSVEDRVGANTEAFF. The CDR3 nucleotides read TGCAGCGTTGAAGATCGGGTAGGGGCGAACACTGAAGCTTTCTTT.